The next 28 T cell receptor beta chains were all read from a single sample in a study of blood T cell repertoires in COVID-19. Assay: immunoSEQ multiplex PCR; the TCRdb copy retains only in-frame clones and omits some. The sample yields roughly 190,000 clones, almost 85% seen once. Input material: peripheral blood. These receptors all stem from a woman in her seventies with active or convalescent COVID-19.

This clone was recorded only once. The junction and the germline gene differ at one end; a read error may be behind it. The gene calls are TRBV15 and TRBJ2-4, with D possibly being TRBD2 (7 bases). Germline CDR1 LNHNV, CDR2 YYDKDF (reference sequence). This CDR3 has 17 amino acids. The CDR3 is CATSREWGGGPKDIQYF. The DNA for the CDR3 is TGTGCCACCAGCAGAGAGTGGGGAGGGGGTCCCAAAGACATTCAGTACTTC.

The chain couples TRBV6-6 to TRBJ1-1; D gene ambiguous. V was clipped by 2 bases and J by 5 bases, with 12 bases between them. Germline values: CDR1 MNHNY, CDR2 SVGAGI (reference sequence). There are 14 residues in the CDR3. CDR3 nucleotide sequence: TGTGCCAGCAGTTACGGAGGGAGGAGTACTGAAGCTTTCTTT. Translation gives CASSYGGRSTEAFF.

The genes are TRBV14 and TRBJ2-5; D perhaps matches TRBD2 (6 bases). This CDR3 is 15 amino acids long. Per germline, CDR1 SGHDN and CDR2 FVKESK. The V end lost 3 bases, the J end lost 6 bases, and 17 bases lay between the germline ends. This CDR3 reads CASSHGGAPGKTQYF. DNA for the CDR3: TGTGCCAGCAGCCATGGAGGGGCGCCGGGGAAGACCCAGTACTTC.

The chain joins TRBV13 to TRBJ2-3; the match to TRBD2 covers 9 bases. V was clipped by 4 bases and J by 7 bases; unmatched bases: 9. There are 15 residues in the CDR3. Germline V gene lookup returns CDR1 PRHDT and CDR2 FYEKMQ (reference sequence). Written as DNA, the CDR3 is TGTGCCAGCAGCTATCTGACTAGCGGTGTAAATACGCAGTATTTT. It encodes CASSYLTSGVNTQYF.

The chain joins TRBV7-9 to TRBJ2-1; D might be TRBD1 (6 bases). The CDR3 contains 16 residues. Germline CDR1 SEHNR, CDR2 FQNEAQ (reference sequence). V was pared by 5 bases and J by 7 bases, with 21 bases between. CDR3 bases: TGTGCCAGCAGCGCCCACGGGACAACAACTCGAAATGAGCAGTTCTTC. Its translation is CASSAHGTTTRNEQFF.

This clone was recorded once. No DNA is shown, since the ends of the CDR3 on it are uncertain; the CDR3 is the one TCRdb lists. This chain joins TRBV28 and TRBJ1-2; the D call in the table, TRBD1, was not verified against the DNA. The CDR3 region is 13 residues in length, termini included. CDR1 and CDR2 (germline): MDHEN, SYDVKM. CDR3 in amino acids: CASVPQNTYGYTF.

The chain joins TRBV11-2 to TRBJ2-7, with D maybe TRBD2 (5 bases). Trimming removed 1 base from V and 4 bases from J, with 11 bases in between. This CDR3 contains 14 residues. Germline V gene data show CDR1 as SGHAT and CDR2 as FQNNGV. CDR3 protein: CASSLGYRGYEQYF. The CDR3 region has the DNA TGTGCCAGCAGCTTAGGGTATCGGGGTTACGAGCAGTACTTC.

With respect to this clone: At one end the junction does not follow the germline gene, possibly because of a read error. This chain connects TRBV28 to TRBJ2-1; 9 positions match TRBD2. The CDR3 has 15 amino acids. From germline, CDR1 is MDHEN and CDR2 SYDVKM. CDR3 region: CASSSPSGTGNEQLF. CDR3 nucleotide sequence: TGTGCCAGCAGTTCCCCTAGCGGGACGGGCAATGAGCAGCTCTTC.

The rearrangement joins TRBV27 to TRBJ2-1; the D gene is possibly TRBD2 (6 bases). V lost 6 bases and J lost 6, with 21 bases in between. The CDR3 sequence is 16 residues long. In germline, CDR1 is MNHEY, CDR2 SMNVEV (reference sequence). Here the CDR3 reads CASRTSGTPLTNEQFF. The CDR3 nucleotides are TGTGCCAGCAGGACCTCCGGGACTCCGCTTACCAATGAGCAGTTCTTC.

CDR3 region: CASDPGTSGPYEQYF. Here the CDR3 DNA reads TGCGCCAGCGACCCGGGGACTAGCGGCCCCTACGAGCAGTACTTC. The rearrangement uses TRBV10-1 and TRBJ2-7; TRBD2 matches 11 bases. V trimming: 8 bases; J trimming: 2 bases; junction bases outside the gene matches: 8. The CDR3 spans 15 residues. Germline CDR1 WNHNN, CDR2 SYGVQD (reference sequence).

This chain links TRBV11-2 with TRBJ2-5; D perhaps matches TRBD1 (5 bases). V shed 5 bases and J shed 5 bases, with 18 bases lying between them. This CDR3 comprises 15 residues. CDR1 and CDR2 (germline): SGHAT, FQNNGV. The CDR3 region has the DNA TGTGCCAGCAGCCAACGACAGTCCCTGGGGGAGACCCAGTACTTC. Residues: CASSQRQSLGETQYF.

This chain's CDR3 is CASSPEGQGRGGELFF. The CDR3 DNA follows: TGCGCCAGCAGCCCAGAGGGACAGGGTCGGGGCGGGGAGCTGTTTTTT. The rearrangement uses TRBV4-1 and TRBJ2-2, with TRBD1 identical over 9 bases. Germline trimming cut 4 bases from V and 7 bases from J; bases unmatched to any gene: 10. The CDR3 covers 16 residues. Germline V gene lookup returns CDR1 MGHRA and CDR2 YSYEKL.

The rearrangement links TRBV18 to TRBJ2-2, with D tentatively TRBD1 (5 bases). Trimming took 1 base from V and 7 from J, leaving 10 bases between them. The CDR3 runs 14 residues. Germline lookup yields CDR1 KGHSH and CDR2 LQKENI. This CDR3 is CASSPQGNNGELFF. Here the CDR3 DNA reads TGTGCCAGCTCACCACAGGGGAATAACGGGGAGCTGTTTTTT.

This clone has a single count. The J gene is TRBJ2-7, the V gene TRBV7-9; 8 bases line up with TRBD1. This CDR3 contains 17 residues. J gave up 2 bases and V 0 bases, and 9 bases lay outside the gene matches. In germline, CDR1 is SEHNR, CDR2 FQNEAQ (reference sequence). The CDR3 protein is CASSLAASGTGAYEQYF. CDR3 coding DNA: TGTGCCAGCAGCTTAGCCGCCTCCGGGACAGGCGCCTACGAGCAGTACTTC.

The V and J genes are TRBV20-1 and TRBJ2-7, with 9 positions matching TRBD2. This CDR3 is built from 11 residues. Germline V lookup: CDR1 DFQATT, CDR2 SNEGSKA (reference sequence). With V trimmed by 2 bases and J by 7 bases, 0 bases remained unmatched. The CDR3 region has the DNA TGCAGTGCTAGACTAGCGGGAGAGCAGTACTTC. This gives the protein CSARLAGEQYF.

The chain has TRBV28 and TRBJ2-1; tentatively, D is TRBD2 (5 bases). Trimming removed 6 bases at V and 8 bases at J, with 11 bases between. This CDR3 is 12 amino acids long. Looked up from germline, CDR1 is MDHEN and CDR2 is SYDVKM. CDR3 residues: CASRGSLDEQFF. Here the CDR3 DNA reads TGTGCCAGCAGAGGGAGTCTGGATGAGCAGTTCTTC.

The rearrangement links TRBV3-1 (or the pseudogene TRBV3-2) to TRBJ2-3; D is possibly TRBD2 (6 bases). This CDR3 is built from 14 residues. Between the trimmed V and J ends, which lost 4 bases and 4 bases, there was a span of 12 bases. The germline gives CDR1 LGHDT, CDR2 YNNKEL (reference sequence). DNA for the CDR3: TGTGCCAGCAGCCGCGGGGCGCCCTCAGATACGCAGTATTTT. Protein product: CASSRGAPSDTQYF.

This clone was seen only once. The genes are TRBV19 and TRBJ2-6, with D possibly being TRBD2 (5 bases). Germline V gene lookup returns CDR1 LNHDA and CDR2 SQIVND (reference sequence). V was clipped by 5 bases and J by 2 bases, with 10 bases between them. This CDR3 is 15 amino acids long. The CDR3 loop reads CASSPGGTGANVLTF. The CDR3 DNA follows: TGTGCCAGTAGTCCTGGAGGTACTGGGGCCAACGTCCTGACTTTC.

The chain links TRBV15 to TRBJ2-3, with D hard to call. Germline V CDR1 and CDR2: LNHNV, YYDKDF (reference sequence). Deletions cut 1 base from V and 0 bases from J, with 5 bases between. This CDR3 has 14 residues. CDR3 amino acids: CATSRGVSTDTQYF. In DNA, the CDR3 is TGTGCCACCAGCAGAGGCGTTAGCACAGATACGCAGTATTTT.

The gene calls are TRBV15 and TRBJ1-1; 8 bases match TRBD1. Germline CDR1 reads LNHNV; CDR2 reads YYDKDF (reference sequence). Trimming at V came to 5 bases and at J to 5 bases, leaving 7 bases not matched to a gene. This CDR3 has 14 residues. The CDR3 bases are TGTGCCACCAGCTTTAGGACAGGGTTAACTGAAGCTTTCTTT. Translated: CATSFRTGLTEAFF.

This chain links TRBV11-2 with TRBJ2-1, with 8 positions matching TRBD2. The CDR3 runs 16 residues. V lost 5 bases to trimming and J lost 2 bases; unmatched junction nucleotides: 8. Germline CDR1 and CDR2: SGHAT and FQNNGV. The CDR3 DNA reads TGTGCCAGCAGCCCCGAAGCGGGAGTTGCCTACAATGAGCAGTTCTTC. Amino acids: CASSPEAGVAYNEQFF.

The genes are TRBV28 and TRBJ1-6, with a tentative D call TRBD1 (5 bases). V dropped 5 bases and J dropped 11 bases, with 13 bases sitting between them. In germline, CDR1 is MDHEN, CDR2 SYDVKM. This CDR3 is 13 amino acids long. As DNA, the CDR3 is TGTGCCAGCAGTGGCTGGGGGGGGGCACCCCTCCACTTT. Protein sequence: CASSGWGGAPLHF.

This clone was counted between two and nine times. V is TRBV15 and J is TRBJ1-4; 8 positions match TRBD1. The CDR3 is 15 residues long. In germline, CDR1 is LNHNV, CDR2 YYDKDF (reference sequence). V was clipped by 0 bases and J by 7 bases; unmatched bases: 4. The CDR3 region is CATSREAGGGEKLFF. The CDR3 coding sequence is TGTGCCACCAGCAGAGAGGCAGGGGGCGGTGAAAAACTGTTTTTT.

The chain employs TRBV6-5 and TRBJ2-1; TRBD1 aligns across 8 bases. V dropped 1 base and J dropped 9; count of bases not matched to a gene: 5. Germline-derived CDR1 and CDR2 are MNHEY and SVGAGI. CDR3 length: 14 amino acids. CDR3 protein: CASSYLAGGTEQFF. The DNA of the CDR3 is TGTGCCAGCAGTTACTTAGCAGGGGGCACTGAGCAGTTCTTC.

The rearrangement uses TRBV30 and TRBJ2-4, with TRBD2 matching 8 bases. With 3 bases clipped from V and 8 bases from J, the junction kept 6 bases outside the gene matches. CDR1 is GTSNPN and CDR2 is SVGIG in the germline V gene (reference sequence). The CDR3 runs 13 residues. The chain's CDR3 is CAWSGRGRDIQYF. As DNA, the CDR3 is TGTGCCTGGAGCGGGAGGGGACGAGACATTCAGTACTTC.

This chain links TRBV12-5 with TRBJ2-1; 8 nucleotides align to TRBD2. This CDR3 is built from 11 residues. V lost 2 bases, J lost 12 bases, and 0 bases stayed unmatched. Looked up from germline, CDR1 is LGHNT and CDR2 is FRNRAP. DNA of the CDR3: TGTGCTAGTGGTTTGCGGGAGGGGCAGTTCTTC. Translation: CASGLREGQFF.

The genes are TRBV6-5 and TRBJ2-2; 8 bases match TRBD1. CDR3 size: 16 residues. Germline V gene lookup returns CDR1 MNHEY and CDR2 SVGAGI. The trim removed 4 bases at V and 5 bases at J, leaving 9 bases unmatched. The CDR3: CASSSRAGGATGELFF. The CDR3 DNA sequence: TGTGCCAGCAGTTCTCGGGCAGGGGGCGCGACCGGGGAGCTGTTTTTT.

The count of this clone is one. V usage is TRBV29-1 and J usage is TRBJ1-5; D unclear. V was cut by 1 base and J by 6 bases, with 10 bases left in between. There are 13 residues in the CDR3. Per germline, CDR1 SQVTM and CDR2 ANQGSEA. The chain's CDR3 is CSVEGSEGQPQHF. As DNA, the CDR3 is TGCAGCGTTGAAGGGTCAGAGGGTCAGCCCCAGCATTTT.